The 18 T cell receptor beta chains in this list originate from one sample, sequenced in a study of T cells after yellow fever vaccination. TCRdb called the 5' RACE reads again in MiXCR, with one record for every CDR3 protein. The sample consists of about 25,000 distinct CDR3 sequences, around 3.3% of them appearing once. The specimen comprised PBMCs, either bulk or a sorted T-cell subset (CD4+, CD8+, memory, or dextramer-sorted; not recorded which), sampled approximately 47 days after the first yellow fever vaccination. These receptor sequences come from a man younger than 30 who received the YFV17D yellow fever vaccine.

This clonotype was detected ten times or more. The rearrangement uses TRBV4-2 and TRBJ2-2, with TRBD1 matching 7 bases. Germline trimming cut 1 base from V and 6 bases from J; bases unmatched to any gene: 5. Per germline, CDR1 LGHNA and CDR2 YNFKEQ. This CDR3 region has 15 residues. CDR3 amino acids: CASSQGHRGAGELFF. As DNA, the CDR3 is TGTGCCAGCAGCCAAGGTCACAGGGGCGCCGGGGAGCTGTTTTTT.

Judged by abundance, this clonotype is medium-sized. The chain combines TRBV5-1 with TRBJ2-7; D ambiguous. The ends were cut back, 4 bases at V and 7 bases at J, with 9 bases in the middle. CDR1 is SGHRS, CDR2 YFSETQ, per germline. The CDR3 length is 11 residues. DNA of the CDR3: TGCGCCAGCAGCCCCCTCGGAGAGCAGTACTTC. Protein product: CASSPLGEQYF.

This clonotype has a count of ten or more. The rearrangement uses TRBV20-1 and TRBJ1-1; D is undetermined. The CDR3 has 12 amino acids. With 2 bases removed from V and 4 bases from J, the gap between germline ends came to 8 bases. Germline V CDR1 and CDR2: DFQATT, SNEGSKA (reference sequence). CDR3 sequence: CSARRTSTEAFF. The CDR3 DNA follows: TGCAGTGCTAGAAGGACGAGCACTGAAGCTTTCTTT.

This clonotype occurred many times. The chain carries TRBV7-2 and TRBJ1-2, with D perhaps TRBD1 (6 bases). CDR3 length: 14 amino acids. The germline gives CDR1 SGHTA, CDR2 FQGNSA. V lost 5 bases, J lost 1 base, and 11 bases lay in between. Written as DNA, the CDR3 is TGTGCCAGCAGCCGCGGACAGATTAACTATGGCTACACCTTC. Translation: CASSRGQINYGYTF.

This clonotype was counted many times. The chain joins TRBV24-1 to TRBJ2-3; D might be TRBD1 (7 bases). Trimming pared 9 bases from V and 9 bases from J, leaving 12 bases between. The CDR3 loop spans 11 amino acids. Germline CDR1 reads KGHDR; CDR2 reads SFDVKD. DNA of the CDR3: TGTGCCACCTCACAGGGGAGGACGCAGTATTTT. Encoded protein: CATSQGRTQYF.

Ten or more counts support this clonotype. The chain carries TRBV6-5 and TRBJ1-3; no definite D call. The CDR3 runs to 11 residues. Trimming stripped 4 bases from V and 8 bases from J, with 6 bases between. CDR1 is MNHEY and CDR2 is SVGAGI in the germline V gene. The CDR3 region has the DNA TGTGCCAGCAGTTCGTATGACACCATATATTTT. Translated, it gives CASSSYDTIYF.

This clonotype was seen many times. DNA of the CDR3: TGTGCCAGTGGGGGGGGACCCGAGTCACCCCTCCACTTT. Translation: CASGGGPESPLHF. The chain is built from TRBV5-5 and TRBJ1-6, with D possibly TRBD1 on 5 matching bases. Germline V gene lookup returns CDR1 SGHKS and CDR2 YYEKEE (reference sequence). V was pared by 8 bases and J by 10 bases, with 16 bases between. The length of the CDR3 is 13 residues.

This clonotype occurred many times. The J gene is TRBJ2-5, the V gene TRBV5-5; 9 bases match TRBD2. Germline V CDR1 and CDR2: SGHKS, YYEKEE (reference sequence). The CDR3 runs 16 residues. V was pared by 0 bases and J by 2 bases, with 5 bases of the junction left unmatched. The chain's CDR3 is CASSLGGAGGQETQYF. CDR3 DNA: TGTGCCAGCAGCTTGGGCGGAGCGGGGGGACAAGAGACCCAGTACTTC.

This clonotype was counted ten times or more. The genes are TRBV12-3 or TRBV12-4 and TRBJ2-1; D not resolved. The CDR3 is 12 residues long. Trimming took 2 bases from V and 1 from J, leaving 0 bases between them. The CDR3 loop reads CASSLSYNEQFF. The CDR3 DNA is TGTGCCAGCAGTTTATCCTACAATGAGCAGTTCTTC.

The J gene is TRBJ2-2, the V gene TRBV7-3; D uncertain. The ends were cut back, 2 bases at V and 8 bases at J, with 9 bases in the middle. The CDR3 is 13 residues long. CDR1 SGHTA and CDR2 FQGTGA come from the germline V gene. CDR3 nucleotide sequence: TGTGCCAGCAGCTTAGGTCTTGGTGGGGAGCTGTTTTTT. This gives the protein CASSLGLGGELFF.

This clonotype was found many times. V is TRBV7-9 and J is TRBJ1-5; 7 bases map to TRBD1. The trim removed 4 bases at V and 6 bases at J, leaving 12 bases unmatched. This CDR3 has 16 amino acids. The germline gives CDR1 SEHNR, CDR2 FQNEAQ (reference sequence). The CDR3 loop is CASSSGRGPRVQPQHF. CDR3 nucleotides: TGTGCCAGCAGCTCAGGGAGGGGGCCGAGAGTTCAGCCCCAGCATTTT.

This clonotype was counted many times. The rearrangement uses TRBV7-9 and TRBJ2-7; 7 nucleotides agree with TRBD1. Trimming cost V 4 bases and J 3 bases; bases outside gene matches: 3. Germline loops: CDR1 SEHNR, CDR2 FQNEAQ (reference sequence). The CDR3 has 13 amino acids. The CDR3 nucleotides read TGTGCCAGCAGCTCTGCAGGGGGCTACGAGCAGTACGTC. Translating it yields CASSSAGGYEQYV.

This clonotype was observed many times. V gene TRBV5-1 combines with J gene TRBJ1-2; a weak D match, TRBD1 (6 bases). Trimming pared 5 bases from V and 2 bases from J, leaving 7 bases between. The CDR3 runs 12 residues. The germline V gene has CDR1 SGHRS and CDR2 YFSETQ. In DNA, the CDR3 is TGCGCCAGCAGAGGACAGAACTATGGCTACACCTTC. As protein: CASRGQNYGYTF.

This clonotype was seen many times. The V and J genes are TRBV2 and TRBJ1-1; 8 nucleotides agree with TRBD1. CDR1 is SNHLY, CDR2 FYNNEI, per germline. The CDR3 length is 14 residues. The ends lost 7 bases at V and 5 bases at J; junction bases unmatched: 9. CDR3 amino acids: CASMPAGGWTEAFF. For the CDR3, the DNA is TGTGCCAGCATGCCCGCAGGGGGCTGGACTGAAGCTTTCTTT. The variable domain in full, with the rest retrieved from reference TRBV2 and TRBJ1-1, is EPEVTQTPSHQVTQMGQEVILRCVPISNHLYFYWYRQILGQKVEFLVSFYNNEISEKSEIFDDQFSVERPDGSNFTLKIRSTKLEDSAMYFCASMPAGGWTEAFFGQGTRLTVV.

This clonotype was recorded many times. V gene TRBV7-6 combines with J gene TRBJ2-3, with D maybe TRBD1 (6 bases). CDR1 is SGHVS and CDR2 is FNYEAQ in the germline V gene. This CDR3 contains 15 residues. Trimming left V 5 bases short and J 0 bases short, with 12 bases between. This CDR3 is CASSPQGWSTDTQYF. The CDR3 coding sequence is TGTGCCAGCAGCCCACAGGGATGGAGCACAGATACGCAGTATTTT.

This clonotype was found many times. This CDR3 reads CAISRDFEGDSYNSPLHF. DNA of the CDR3: TGTGCCATCAGCCGCGACTTTGAGGGGGATAGCTATAATTCACCCCTCCACTTT. The rearrangement uses TRBV10-3 and TRBJ1-6; possible D gene TRBD1, 6 bases. The CDR3 runs to 18 residues. CDR1 and CDR2 from the germline V gene are ENHRY and SYGVKD. Trimming took 6 bases from V and 3 from J, leaving 21 bases between them.

Note on this clonotype: This could be a read error, since a much larger clone is one nucleotide away. The chain carries TRBV18 and TRBJ1-2; D uncertain. The CDR3 totals 13 residues. Looked up from germline, CDR1 is KGHSH and CDR2 is LQKENI. V was pared by 2 bases and J by 8 bases, with 12 bases between. The CDR3 protein is CASSPADLRGYTF. CDR3 DNA: TGTGCCAGCTCACCAGCCGACTTACGAGGCTACACCTTC.

As concerns this clonotype: This sequence may be a read error, since a much larger clone differs from it by one base. This chain links TRBV18 with TRBJ1-1; D is unresolved. The V gene's germline CDR1 is KGHSH and CDR2 LQKENI. The CDR3 is 15 amino acids. The V and J ends lost 2 bases and 8 bases respectively, with 18 bases between them. CDR3 coding DNA: TGTGCCAGCTCACCAAATTCAAATGGGAGAGGAGAAGCTTTCTTT. Translating gives CASSPNSNGRGEAFF. The full variable domain, completed using reference TRBV18 and TRBJ1-1, is NAGVMQNPRHLVRRRGQEARLRCSPMKGHSHVYWYRQLPEEGLKFMVYLQKENIIDESGMPKERFSAEFPKEGPSILRIQQVVRGDSAAYFCASSPNSNGRGEAFFGQGTRLTVV.